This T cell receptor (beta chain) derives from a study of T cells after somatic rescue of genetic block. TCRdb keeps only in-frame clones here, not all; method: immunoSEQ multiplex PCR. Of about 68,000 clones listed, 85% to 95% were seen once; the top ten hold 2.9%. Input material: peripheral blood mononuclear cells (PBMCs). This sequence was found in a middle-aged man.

Here the CDR3 reads CASSVERGHYLSEQYF. The CDR3 nucleotides are TGTGCCAGCAGCGTAGAGAGGGGACACTACCTCTCCGAGCAGTACTTC. This sequence joins TRBV9 and TRBJ2-7; a weak D match, TRBD1 (6 bases). The CDR3 has 16 residues. Germline lookup yields CDR1 SGDLS and CDR2 YYNGEE. V lost 0 bases to trimming and J lost 6 bases, with 19 bases between them.